What follows describes a single T cell receptor beta chain. This entry belongs to a study of cytomegalovirus exposure and HLA in healthy donors. The CDR3 contains 21 residues. The junction had 19 bases not matched to a gene; V was cut back by 3 bases and J by 0 bases. From germline, CDR1 is MGHRA and CDR2 YSYEKL. The PCR made use of 60 Vbeta and 13 Jbeta primers. Measured with immunoSEQ multiplex PCR; TCRdb has only the in-frame clones, and not every one. This sample carries about 110,000 clones, about three quarters of them seen once, and the ten largest clones take 1% to 1.5%. This receptor was taken from a woman aged 25 to 39 in good health and CMV-seronegative. Material: PBMCs. V and J are TRBV4-1 and TRBJ1-2; TRBD1 matches at 10 bases. CDR3 region: CASSQEGARTGGTKANYGYTF. The CDR3 DNA sequence: TGCGCCAGCAGCCAGGAGGGGGCTCGGACAGGGGGAACGAAGGCTAACTATGGCTACACCTTC.